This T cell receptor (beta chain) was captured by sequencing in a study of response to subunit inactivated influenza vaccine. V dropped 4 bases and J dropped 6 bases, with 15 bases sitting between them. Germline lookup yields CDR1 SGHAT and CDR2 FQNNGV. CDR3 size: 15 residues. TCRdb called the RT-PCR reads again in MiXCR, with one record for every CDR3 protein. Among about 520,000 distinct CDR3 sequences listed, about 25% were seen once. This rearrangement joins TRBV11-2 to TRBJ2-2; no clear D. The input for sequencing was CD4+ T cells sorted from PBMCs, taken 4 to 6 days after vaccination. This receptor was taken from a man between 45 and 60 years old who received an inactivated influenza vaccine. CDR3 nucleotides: TGTGCCAGCAGCTCATTAGAATCAAGGCCCGGGGAGCTGTTTTTT. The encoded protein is CASSSLESRPGELFF.